The entry below describes one T cell receptor (beta chain). The data were obtained in a study of T-cell reconstitution after alpha-beta-depleted transplantation in children. Using unique molecular identifiers, the investigators prepared the TCRbeta library. TCRdb itself ran the PCR reads through MiXCR, one entry per CDR3 protein. The sample records roughly 590,000 distinct CDR3 sequences, around 17% being singletons. In germline, CDR1 is SEHNR, CDR2 FQNEAQ (reference sequence). There are 14 residues in the CDR3. Trimming cost V 3 bases and J 0 bases, with 9 bases left between them. Sequenced here: PBMCs from the stem cell graft donor, sampled from the stem cell graft. This sequence was found in a human donor who donated a stem cell graft to a child with acute myeloid leukemia. This chain joins TRBV7-9 and TRBJ2-7, with no clear D. The chain's CDR3 is CASSLTDTSYEQYV. In DNA, the CDR3 is TGTGCCAGCAGCTTGACCGATACCTCCTACGAGCAGTACGTC.